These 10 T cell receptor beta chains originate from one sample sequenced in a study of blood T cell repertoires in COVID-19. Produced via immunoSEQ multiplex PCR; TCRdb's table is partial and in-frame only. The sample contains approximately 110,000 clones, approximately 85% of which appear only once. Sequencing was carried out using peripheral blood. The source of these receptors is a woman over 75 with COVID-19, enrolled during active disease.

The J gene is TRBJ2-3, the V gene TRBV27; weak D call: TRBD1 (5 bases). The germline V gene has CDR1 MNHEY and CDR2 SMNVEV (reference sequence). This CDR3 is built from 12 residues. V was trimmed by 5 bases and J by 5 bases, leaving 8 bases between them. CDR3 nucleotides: TGTGCCAGCAGTCCTACAGGAGATACGCAGTATTTT. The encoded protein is CASSPTGDTQYF.

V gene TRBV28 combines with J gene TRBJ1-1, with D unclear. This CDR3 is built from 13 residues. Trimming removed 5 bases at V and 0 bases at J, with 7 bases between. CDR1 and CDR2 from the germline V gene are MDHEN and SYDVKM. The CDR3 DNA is TGTGCCAGCAGTCCGGTAGTGAACACTGAAGCTTTCTTT. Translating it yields CASSPVVNTEAFF.

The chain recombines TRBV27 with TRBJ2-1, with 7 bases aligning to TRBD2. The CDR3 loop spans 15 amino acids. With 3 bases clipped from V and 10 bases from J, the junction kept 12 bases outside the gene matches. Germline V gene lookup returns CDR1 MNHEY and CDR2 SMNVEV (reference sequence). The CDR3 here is CASSLVGGPKGEQFF. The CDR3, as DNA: TGTGCCAGCAGTTTGGTGGGAGGGCCGAAAGGGGAGCAGTTCTTC.

CDR3 residues: CASRAGTSGSSETQYF. The DNA for the CDR3 is TGTGCCAGCAGAGCCGGGACTAGCGGGAGTTCAGAGACCCAGTACTTC. The chain is built from TRBV2 and TRBJ2-5, with 14 bases fitting TRBD2. This CDR3 region has 16 residues. Losses at the gene ends were 6 bases for V and 4 bases for J; bases not matched to a gene: 7. The germline gives CDR1 SNHLY, CDR2 FYNNEI.

CDR3 loop: CASSTGQGASSPLHF. DNA of the CDR3: TGTGCCAGCTCAACCGGACAGGGGGCGAGTTCACCCCTCCACTTT. This sequence joins TRBV18 and TRBJ1-6; 11 bases are a match to TRBD1. CDR3 length: 15 residues. CDR1 KGHSH and CDR2 LQKENI come from the germline V gene. The V and J ends lost 5 bases and 9 bases, in that order; junction bases with no gene match: 6.

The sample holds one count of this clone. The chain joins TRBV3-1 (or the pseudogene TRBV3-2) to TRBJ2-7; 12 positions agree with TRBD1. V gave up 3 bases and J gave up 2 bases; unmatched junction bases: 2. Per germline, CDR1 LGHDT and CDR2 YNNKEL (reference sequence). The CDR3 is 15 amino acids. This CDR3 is CASSHGDRGPYEQYF. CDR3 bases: TGTGCCAGCAGCCACGGGGACAGGGGGCCCTACGAGCAGTACTTC.

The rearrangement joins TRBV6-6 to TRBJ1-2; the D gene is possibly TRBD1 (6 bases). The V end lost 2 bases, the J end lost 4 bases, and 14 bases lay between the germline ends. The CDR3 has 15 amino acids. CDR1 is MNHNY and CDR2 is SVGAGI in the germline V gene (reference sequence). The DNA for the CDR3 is TGTGCCAGCAGTTACGGAGGCCTGGACAGCTATGGCTACACCTTC. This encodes CASSYGGLDSYGYTF.

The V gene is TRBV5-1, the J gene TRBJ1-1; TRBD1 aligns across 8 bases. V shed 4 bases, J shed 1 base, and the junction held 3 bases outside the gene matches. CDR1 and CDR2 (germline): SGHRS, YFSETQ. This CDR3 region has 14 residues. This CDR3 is CASSGQGANTEAFF. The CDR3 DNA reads TGCGCCAGCAGCGGGCAGGGGGCGAACACTGAAGCTTTCTTT.

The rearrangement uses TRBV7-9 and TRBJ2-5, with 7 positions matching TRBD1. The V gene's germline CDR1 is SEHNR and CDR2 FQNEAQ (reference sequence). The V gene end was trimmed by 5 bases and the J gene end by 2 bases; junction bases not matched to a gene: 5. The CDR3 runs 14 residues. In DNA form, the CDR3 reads TGTGCCAGCAGCCTTACAGGGGTTCAAGAGACCCAGTACTTC. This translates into CASSLTGVQETQYF.

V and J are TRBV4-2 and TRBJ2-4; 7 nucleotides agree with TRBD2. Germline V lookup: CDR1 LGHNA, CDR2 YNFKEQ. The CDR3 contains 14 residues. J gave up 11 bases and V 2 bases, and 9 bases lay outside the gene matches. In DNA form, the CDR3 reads TGTGCCAGCAGCCAATTGGGGGAGGGCCGCGTTCAGTACTTC. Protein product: CASSQLGEGRVQYF.